These 17 T cell receptor beta chains share one sample of origin, sequenced in a study of cytotoxic CD8 clonotypes in ibrutinib-treated CLL. Clones were read by immunoSEQ multiplex PCR, and TCRdb kept only the in-frame ones, dropping some. The table shows about 5,500 clones, with under 70% occurring only once. The source was PBMCs, collected before ibrutinib treatment. The receptors were sampled from a human donor with chronic lymphocytic leukemia.

The chain combines TRBV5-1 with TRBJ2-5; 13 bases align to TRBD2. The V and J ends lost 4 bases and 3 bases, in that order; junction bases with no gene match: 3. Germline values: CDR1 SGHRS, CDR2 YFSETQ. The CDR3 is 15 amino acids. CDR3 sequence (DNA): TGCGCCAGCAGCCCCGGACTAGCGGGGGAAGAGACCCAGTACTTC. Encoded protein: CASSPGLAGEETQYF.

The chain couples TRBV10-2 to TRBJ2-2; weak D call: TRBD2 (6 bases). The germline gives CDR1 WSHSY, CDR2 SAAADI. Trimming took 0 bases from V and 7 from J, leaving 21 bases between them. The CDR3 spans 18 residues. In DNA, the CDR3 is TGCGCCAGCAGTGAGTCGGGGCAGACTAGGGTCAAGGACGGGGAGCTGTTTTTT. Translation: CASSESGQTRVKDGELFF.

This chain joins TRBV6-5 and TRBJ1-1, with TRBD1 matching 9 bases. Germline assignment: CDR1 MNHEY and CDR2 SVGAGI. V was clipped by 9 bases and J by 1 base; unmatched bases: 3. The CDR3 spans 13 residues. The CDR3 coding sequence is TGTGCCAGTTACAGGGGGCGGAACACTGAAGCTTTCTTT. This gives the protein CASYRGRNTEAFF.

V is TRBV13 and J is TRBJ1-1; 10 nucleotides line up with TRBD1. V shed 5 bases, J shed 3 bases, and the junction held 3 bases outside the gene matches. In germline, CDR1 is PRHDT, CDR2 FYEKMQ (reference sequence). The CDR3 runs 14 residues. CDR3 sequence (DNA): TGTGCCAGCAGCAGCGGGACAGGGGACACTGAAGCTTTCTTT. It yields the protein CASSSGTGDTEAFF.

This sequence joins TRBV2 and TRBJ1-1; D gene unclear. Germline values: CDR1 SNHLY, CDR2 FYNNEI. The germline V and J ends were trimmed by 4 bases and 3 bases, with 15 bases remaining between them. The CDR3 runs 15 residues. This CDR3 reads CASSALDGSDTEAFF. The CDR3 DNA is TGTGCCAGCAGTGCGTTGGATGGTTCGGACACTGAAGCTTTCTTT.

This chain joins TRBV29-1 and TRBJ1-6; no reliable D call. Germline-derived CDR1 and CDR2 are SQVTM and ANQGSEA. CDR3 length equals 13 residues. The germline V and J ends were trimmed by 7 bases and 0 bases, with 7 bases remaining between them. CDR3 nucleotide sequence: TGCAGCGCTCAGAGCTCCTATAATTCACCCCTCCACTTT. This translates into CSAQSSYNSPLHF.

The J gene is TRBJ1-2, the V gene TRBV27; 9 nucleotides match TRBD1. The CDR3 has 12 amino acids. Per germline, CDR1 MNHEY and CDR2 SMNVEV (reference sequence). The ends lost 5 bases at V and 7 bases at J; junction bases unmatched: 2. The CDR3 reads CASSPTGGGYTF. The CDR3 nucleotides are TGTGCCAGCAGTCCGACAGGGGGTGGCTACACCTTC.

This chain connects TRBV5-4 to TRBJ2-7, with 13 positions matching TRBD2. Germline V lookup: CDR1 SGHNT, CDR2 YYREEE (reference sequence). The CDR3 runs 15 residues. V shed 4 bases and J 3 bases; nucleotides not matched to a gene: 4. The CDR3 reads CASSPGLAGDYEQYF. The CDR3, as DNA: TGTGCCAGCAGCCCAGGACTAGCGGGGGACTACGAGCAGTACTTC.

This chain connects TRBV5-1 to TRBJ1-2, with TRBD1 identical over 7 bases. This CDR3 spans 13 amino acids. Trimming at V came to 4 bases and at J to 5 bases, leaving 5 bases not matched to a gene. The germline CDR1 and CDR2 sequences are SGHRS and YFSETQ. In nucleotides, the CDR3 is TGCGCCAGCAGCCCCCGACAGGGATATGGCTACACCTTC. Its protein is CASSPRQGYGYTF.

CDR3 DNA: TGTGCCAGCAGCTTAGCCATAGGAGGGAACACTGAAGCTTTCTTT. Translation: CASSLAIGGNTEAFF. V usage is TRBV11-2 and J usage is TRBJ1-1, with unresolved D. The CDR3 totals 15 residues. The V and J ends lost 1 base and 1 base respectively, with 10 bases between them. Per germline, CDR1 SGHAT and CDR2 FQNNGV.

The genes are TRBV7-6 and TRBJ2-7; D may be TRBD1 (6 bases). V was trimmed by 5 bases and J by 3 bases, leaving 11 bases between them. This CDR3 has 13 amino acids. Germline-derived CDR1 and CDR2 are SGHVS and FNYEAQ. CDR3 protein: CASSVDRNYEQYF. The DNA for the CDR3 is TGTGCCAGCAGCGTCGACAGGAACTACGAGCAGTACTTC.

The V gene is TRBV11-2, the J gene TRBJ2-1; unclear D gene. There are 12 residues in the CDR3. With 5 bases removed from V and 6 bases from J, the gap between germline ends came to 8 bases. Germline V gene sequence: CDR1 SGHAT, CDR2 FQNNGV. The CDR3 here is CASSRTSNEQFF. CDR3 DNA: TGTGCCAGCAGCCGTACTTCCAATGAGCAGTTCTTC.

This rearrangement joins TRBV7-6 to TRBJ1-6; possibly TRBD1 for D (5 bases). Germline loops: CDR1 SGHVS, CDR2 FNYEAQ. This CDR3 is 14 amino acids long. V was clipped by 5 bases and J by 10 bases, with 15 bases between them. For the CDR3, the DNA is TGTGCCAGCAGCCCCCGCGAAGGGGAATCACCCCTCCACTTT. Residues: CASSPREGESPLHF.

The CDR3 bases are TGTGCCAGCAGCGTAGAAGGAGGGCCGACTGAAGCTTTCTTT. Its translation: CASSVEGGPTEAFF. This chain links TRBV9 with TRBJ1-1; D remains ambiguous. This CDR3 contains 14 residues. Germline V CDR1 and CDR2: SGDLS, YYNGEE. Trimming stripped 0 bases from V and 5 bases from J, with 11 bases between. The complete variable domain, with remaining parts taken from reference TRBV9 and TRBJ1-1, reads DSGVTQTPKHLITATGQRVTLRCSPRSGDLSVYWYQQSLDQGLQFLIQYYNGEERAKGNILERFSAQQFPDLHSELNLSSLELGDSALYFCASSVEGGPTEAFFGQGTRLTVV.

The J gene is TRBJ1-2, the V gene TRBV19, with D maybe TRBD1 (6 bases). CDR3 length equals 14 residues. Germline CDR1 reads LNHDA; CDR2 reads SQIVND (reference sequence). V was trimmed by 3 bases and J by 4 bases, leaving 12 bases between them. The CDR3 nucleotides are TGTGCCAGTAGTATGGGGGGGCCCGGCTATGGCTACACCTTC. Its translation: CASSMGGPGYGYTF.

By sample share, this clone is medium-sized (0.01 to 0.1%). This chain joins TRBV5-1 and TRBJ2-7; D assignment may be TRBD1 or TRBD2 (5 bases each). The V gene lost 1 base and the J gene lost 5 bases, with 13 bases spanning the gap. Per germline, CDR1 SGHRS and CDR2 YFSETQ. This CDR3 region has 14 residues. CDR3 coding DNA: TGCGCCAGCAGCTTGTTGGGGGTGGAGGACGAGCAGTACTTC. Protein sequence: CASSLLGVEDEQYF. Drawing the rest from reference TRBV5-1 and TRBJ2-7, the complete variable domain is KAGVTQTPRYLIKTRGQQVTLSCSPISGHRSVSWYQQTPGQGLQFLFEYFSETQRNKGNFPGRFSGRQFSNSRSEMNVSTLELGDSALYLCASSLLGVEDEQYFGPGTRLTVT.

This chain connects TRBV27 to TRBJ2-1, with 7 bases aligning to TRBD1. Germline CDR1 is MNHEY and CDR2 is SMNVEV (reference sequence). The CDR3 covers 17 residues. The junction had 10 bases not matched to a gene; V was cut back by 2 bases and J by 3 bases. In DNA form, the CDR3 reads TGTGCCAGCAGTTTACCCCCGAGGACAGGTCTCTACAATGAGCAGTTCTTC. This encodes CASSLPPRTGLYNEQFF.